Below, one T cell receptor beta chain is given with its context. The antigen is unknown. CDR3 length: 15 amino acids. Trimming pared 2 bases from V and 1 base from J, leaving 12 bases between. Germline V gene lookup returns CDR1 MNHNY and CDR2 SVGAGI (reference sequence). The data were obtained in a study of shared clonotypes between healthy human individuals. Study findings and constraints: Clonotype sharing levels among donors were expected to vary with sequencing depth.

Profiling relied on immunoSEQ multiplex PCR, and the TCRdb table lists in-frame clones only, not all of them. The table has millions of clones, 90% to 95% seen once. Sequencing input: naive CD4+ T cells sorted from blood. Subset of the sample: CD45RA+ positively selected. This sequence originates from a man younger than 35 in good health. V and J are TRBV6-6 and TRBJ2-7; D is ambiguous. The DNA of the CDR3 is TGTGCCAGCAGTTACCTCATGACACAATCCTACGAGCAGTACTTC. Translated: CASSYLMTQSYEQYF.